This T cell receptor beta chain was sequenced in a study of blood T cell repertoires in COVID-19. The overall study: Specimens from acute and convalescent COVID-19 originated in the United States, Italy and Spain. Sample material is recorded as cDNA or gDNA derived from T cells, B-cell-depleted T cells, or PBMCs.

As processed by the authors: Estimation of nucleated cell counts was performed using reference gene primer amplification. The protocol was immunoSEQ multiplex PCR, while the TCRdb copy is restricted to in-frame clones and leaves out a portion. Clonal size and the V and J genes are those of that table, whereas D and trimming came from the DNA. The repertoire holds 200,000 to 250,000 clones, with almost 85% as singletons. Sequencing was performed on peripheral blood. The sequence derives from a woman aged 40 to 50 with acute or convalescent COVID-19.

CDR3 sequence: CASSPPIASGRYNEQFF. Written as DNA, the CDR3 is TGTGCCAGCTCACCACCGATCGCTAGCGGGAGATACAATGAGCAGTTCTTC. The chain is built from TRBV18 and TRBJ2-1; 10 bases agree with TRBD2. Losses at the gene ends were 0 bases for V and 4 bases for J; bases not matched to a gene: 6. Per germline, CDR1 KGHSH and CDR2 LQKENI. The CDR3 loop spans 17 amino acids.